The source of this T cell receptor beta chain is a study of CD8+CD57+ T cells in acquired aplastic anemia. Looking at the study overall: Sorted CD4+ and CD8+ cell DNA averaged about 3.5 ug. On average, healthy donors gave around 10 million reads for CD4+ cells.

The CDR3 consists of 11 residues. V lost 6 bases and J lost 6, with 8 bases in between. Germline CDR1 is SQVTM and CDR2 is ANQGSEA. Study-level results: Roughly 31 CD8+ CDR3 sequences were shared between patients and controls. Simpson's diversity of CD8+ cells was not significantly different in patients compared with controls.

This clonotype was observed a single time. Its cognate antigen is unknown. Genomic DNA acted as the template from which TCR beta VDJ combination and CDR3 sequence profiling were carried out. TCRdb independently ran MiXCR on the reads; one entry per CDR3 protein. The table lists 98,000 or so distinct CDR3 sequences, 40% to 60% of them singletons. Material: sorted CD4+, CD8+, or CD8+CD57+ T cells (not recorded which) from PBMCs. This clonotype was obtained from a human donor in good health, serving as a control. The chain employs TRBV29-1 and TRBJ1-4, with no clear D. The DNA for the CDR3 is TGCAGCGTAGTTTCGTATGAAAAACTGTTTTTT. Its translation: CSVVSYEKLFF.